One sample yielded the 4 T cell receptor beta chains listed below, sequenced in a study of radiotherapy plus CTLA-4 blockade in lung cancer. Profiling relied on immunoSEQ multiplex PCR, and the TCRdb table lists in-frame clones only, not all of them. In the table there are about 24,000 clones, roughly 70% of which are singletons. The source was peripheral blood, collected from a patient treated with radiotherapy plus ipilimumab. These receptors were obtained from a human donor with non-small cell lung cancer whose response to radiotherapy plus ipilimumab could not be evaluated.

This clone is judged medium-sized. This rearrangement joins TRBV5-4 to TRBJ1-4; the match to TRBD1 covers 12 bases. The CDR3 sequence is 15 residues long. Germline CDR1 and CDR2: SGHNT and YYREEE (reference sequence). Germline trimming cut 4 bases from V and 5 bases from J; bases unmatched to any gene: 3. The CDR3 sequence: CASSVGQGANEKLFF. CDR3 nucleotide sequence: TGTGCCAGCAGCGTGGGACAGGGGGCCAATGAAAAACTGTTTTTT.

The chain has TRBV28 and TRBJ1-1; D may be TRBD1 (5 bases). V gave up 6 bases and J gave up 0 bases, with 14 bases separating them. The germline V gene encodes CDR1 MDHEN and CDR2 SYDVKM. The CDR3 runs 15 residues. The CDR3 loop reads CASSRPGEMNTEAFF. The CDR3, as DNA: TGTGCCAGCAGCCGTCCGGGGGAAATGAACACTGAAGCTTTCTTT.

The V call is TRBV5-1, the J call TRBJ2-1, with unresolved D. Looked up from germline, CDR1 is SGHRS and CDR2 is YFSETQ. The germline V and J ends were trimmed by 4 bases and 5 bases, with 10 bases remaining between them. This CDR3 contains 13 residues. Here the CDR3 reads CASSLNINNEQFF. The CDR3 DNA reads as TGCGCCAGCAGCCTGAACATAAACAATGAGCAGTTCTTC. Drawing the rest from reference TRBV5-1 and TRBJ2-1, the complete variable domain is KAGVTQTPRYLIKTRGQQVTLSCSPISGHRSVSWYQQTPGQGLQFLFEYFSETQRNKGNFPGRFSGRQFSNSRSEMNVSTLELGDSALYLCASSLNINNEQFFGPGTRLTVL.

In nucleotides, the CDR3 is TGTGCCAGCACCTTCACCCTATTCCCCTACGAGCAGTACTTC. Its protein is CASTFTLFPYEQYF. This chain uses TRBV2 with TRBJ2-7; D is undetermined. This CDR3 is built from 14 residues. Germline V gene sequence: CDR1 SNHLY, CDR2 FYNNEI. V lost 7 bases to trimming and J lost 2 bases, with 15 bases between them.